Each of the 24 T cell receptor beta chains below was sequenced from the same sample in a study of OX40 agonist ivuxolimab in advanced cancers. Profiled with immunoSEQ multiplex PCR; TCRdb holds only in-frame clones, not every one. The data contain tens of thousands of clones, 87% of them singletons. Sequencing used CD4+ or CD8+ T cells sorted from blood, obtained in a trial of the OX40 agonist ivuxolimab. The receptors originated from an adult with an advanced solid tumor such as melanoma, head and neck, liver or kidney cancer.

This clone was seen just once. The CDR3 loop reads CSVTGTSGTYNEQFF. The CDR3 nucleotides read TGCAGCGTGACCGGGACTAGCGGGACCTACAATGAGCAGTTCTTC. The V call is TRBV29-1, the J call TRBJ2-1; 13 bases map to TRBD2. Losses at the gene ends were 6 bases for V and 2 bases for J; bases not matched to a gene: 4. The CDR3 covers 15 residues. CDR1 and CDR2 (germline): SQVTM, ANQGSEA.

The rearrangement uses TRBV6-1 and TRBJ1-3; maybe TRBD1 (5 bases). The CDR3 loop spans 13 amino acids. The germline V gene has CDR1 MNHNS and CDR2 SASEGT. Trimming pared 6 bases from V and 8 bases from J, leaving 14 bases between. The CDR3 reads CASSAAPGDTIYF. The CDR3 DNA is TGTGCCAGCAGCGCGGCCCCGGGGGACACCATATATTTT.

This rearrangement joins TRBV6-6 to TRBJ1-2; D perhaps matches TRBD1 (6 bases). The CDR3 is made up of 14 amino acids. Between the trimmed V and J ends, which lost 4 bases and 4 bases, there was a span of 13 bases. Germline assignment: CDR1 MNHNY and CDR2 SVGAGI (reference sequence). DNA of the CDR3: TGTGCCAGCAGTTCTTCCGGGACATCCTATGGCTACACCTTC. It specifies CASSSSGTSYGYTF.

The CDR3 sequence: CASSGGPGQGVGYTF. The CDR3 DNA reads as TGTGCCAGCAGCGGAGGGCCCGGACAGGGGGTTGGCTACACCTTC. V usage is TRBV11-2 and J usage is TRBJ1-2, with 10 nucleotides matching TRBD1. The CDR3 covers 15 residues. Germline CDR1 reads SGHAT; CDR2 reads FQNNGV. The V and J ends lost 5 bases and 7 bases, in that order; junction bases with no gene match: 10.

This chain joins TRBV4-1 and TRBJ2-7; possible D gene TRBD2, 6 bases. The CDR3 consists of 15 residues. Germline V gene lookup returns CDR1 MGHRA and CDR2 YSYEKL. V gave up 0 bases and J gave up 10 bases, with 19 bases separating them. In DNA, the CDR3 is TGCGCCAGCAGCCAAGAATCGCGGGGCGGCCCCCCTCAGTACTTC. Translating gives CASSQESRGGPPQYF.

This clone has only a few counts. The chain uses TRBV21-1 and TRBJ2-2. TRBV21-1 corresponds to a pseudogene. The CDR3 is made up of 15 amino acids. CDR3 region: CASSKVVGVVEELFF. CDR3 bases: TGTGCCAGCAGCAAAGTAGTGGGGGTGGTTGAGGAGCTGTTTTTT.

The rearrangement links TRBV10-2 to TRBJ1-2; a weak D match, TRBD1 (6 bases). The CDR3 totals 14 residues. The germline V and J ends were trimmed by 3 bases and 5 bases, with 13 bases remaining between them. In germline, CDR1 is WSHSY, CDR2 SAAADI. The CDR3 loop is CASSDAQGGYGYTF. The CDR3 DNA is TGCGCCAGCAGTGACGCACAGGGAGGTTATGGCTACACCTTC.

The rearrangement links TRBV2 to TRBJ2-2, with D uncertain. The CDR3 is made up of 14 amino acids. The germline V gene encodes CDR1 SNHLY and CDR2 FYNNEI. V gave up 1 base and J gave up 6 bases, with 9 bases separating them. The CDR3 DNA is TGTGCCAGCAGTGAAGTTCTGGACGCCGGGGAGCTGTTTTTT. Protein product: CASSEVLDAGELFF.

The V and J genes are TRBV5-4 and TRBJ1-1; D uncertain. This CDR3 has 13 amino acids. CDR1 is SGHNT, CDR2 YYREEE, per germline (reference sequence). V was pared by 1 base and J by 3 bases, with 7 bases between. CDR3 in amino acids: CASSLTSDTEAFF. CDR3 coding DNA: TGTGCCAGCAGCTTGACATCTGACACTGAAGCTTTCTTT.

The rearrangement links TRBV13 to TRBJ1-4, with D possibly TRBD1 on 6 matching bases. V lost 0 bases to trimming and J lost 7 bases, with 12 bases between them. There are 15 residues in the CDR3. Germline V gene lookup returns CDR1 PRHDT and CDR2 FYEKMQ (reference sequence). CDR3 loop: CASSLGTGSLEKLFF. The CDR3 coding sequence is TGTGCCAGCAGCTTAGGAACAGGGTCCCTTGAAAAACTGTTTTTT.

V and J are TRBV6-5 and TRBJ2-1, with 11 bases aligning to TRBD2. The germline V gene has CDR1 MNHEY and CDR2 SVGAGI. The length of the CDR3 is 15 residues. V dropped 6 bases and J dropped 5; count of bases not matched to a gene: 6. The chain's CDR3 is CASRAGTSGHNEQFF. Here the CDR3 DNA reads TGTGCCAGCAGGGCCGGGACTAGCGGTCACAATGAGCAGTTCTTC.

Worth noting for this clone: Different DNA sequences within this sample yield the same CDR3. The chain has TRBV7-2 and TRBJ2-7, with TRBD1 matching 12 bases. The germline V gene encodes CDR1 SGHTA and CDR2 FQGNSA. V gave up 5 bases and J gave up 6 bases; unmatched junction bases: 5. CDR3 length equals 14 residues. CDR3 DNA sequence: TGTGCCAGCAGCCTTGGGACAGGGGGCCGCGAGCAGTACTTC. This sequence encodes CASSLGTGGREQYF.

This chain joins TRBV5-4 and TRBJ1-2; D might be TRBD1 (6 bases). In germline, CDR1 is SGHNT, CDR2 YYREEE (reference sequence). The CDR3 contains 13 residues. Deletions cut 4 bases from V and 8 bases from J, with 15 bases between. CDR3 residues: CASSLLQGEGYTF. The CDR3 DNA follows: TGTGCCAGCAGCCTCCTACAGGGTGAAGGCTACACCTTC.

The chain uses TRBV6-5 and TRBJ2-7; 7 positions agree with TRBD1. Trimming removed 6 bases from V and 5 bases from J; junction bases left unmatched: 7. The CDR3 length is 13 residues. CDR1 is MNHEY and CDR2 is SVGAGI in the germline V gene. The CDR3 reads CASSLRQGDEQYF. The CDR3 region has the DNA TGTGCCAGCAGCTTAAGACAGGGTGACGAGCAGTACTTC.

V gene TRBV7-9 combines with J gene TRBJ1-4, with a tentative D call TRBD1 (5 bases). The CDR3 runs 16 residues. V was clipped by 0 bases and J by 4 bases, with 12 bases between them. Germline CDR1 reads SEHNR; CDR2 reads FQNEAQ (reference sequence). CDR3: CASSLAVGTNNEKLFF. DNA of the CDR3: TGTGCCAGCAGCTTAGCAGTTGGGACTAATAATGAAAAACTGTTTTTT. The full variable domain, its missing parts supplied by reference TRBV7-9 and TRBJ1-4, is DTGVSQNPRHKITKRGQNVTFRCDPISEHNRLYWYRQTLGQGPEFLTYFQNEAQLEKSRLLSDRFSAERPKGSFSTLEIQRTEQGDSAMYLCASSLAVGTNNEKLFFGSGTQLSVL.

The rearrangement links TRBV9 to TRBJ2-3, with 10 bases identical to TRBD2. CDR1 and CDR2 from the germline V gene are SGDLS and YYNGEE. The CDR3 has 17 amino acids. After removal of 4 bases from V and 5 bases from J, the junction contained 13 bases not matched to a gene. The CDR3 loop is CASSPHILAGVKDTQYF. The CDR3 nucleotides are TGTGCCAGCAGCCCCCATATTCTAGCGGGAGTTAAAGATACGCAGTATTTT.

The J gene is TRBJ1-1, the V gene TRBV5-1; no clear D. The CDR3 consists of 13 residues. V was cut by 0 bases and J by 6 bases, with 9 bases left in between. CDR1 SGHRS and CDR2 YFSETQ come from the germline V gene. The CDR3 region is CASSLGVSAEAFF. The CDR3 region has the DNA TGCGCCAGCAGCTTGGGGGTAAGCGCTGAAGCTTTCTTT.

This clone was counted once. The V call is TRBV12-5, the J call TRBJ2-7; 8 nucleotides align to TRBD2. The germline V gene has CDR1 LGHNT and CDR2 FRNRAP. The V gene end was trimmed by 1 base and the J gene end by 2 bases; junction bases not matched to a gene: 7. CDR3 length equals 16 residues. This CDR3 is CASGLGLAGFTYEQYF. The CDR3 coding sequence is TGTGCTAGTGGTTTGGGGCTAGCGGGTTTTACCTACGAGCAGTACTTC.

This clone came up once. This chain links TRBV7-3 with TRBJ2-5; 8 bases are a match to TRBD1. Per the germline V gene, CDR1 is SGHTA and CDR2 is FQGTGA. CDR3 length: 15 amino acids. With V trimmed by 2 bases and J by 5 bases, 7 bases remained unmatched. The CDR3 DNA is TGTGCCAGCAGCTTAGCCACAGGGGGGTCGGAGACCCAGTACTTC. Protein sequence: CASSLATGGSETQYF.

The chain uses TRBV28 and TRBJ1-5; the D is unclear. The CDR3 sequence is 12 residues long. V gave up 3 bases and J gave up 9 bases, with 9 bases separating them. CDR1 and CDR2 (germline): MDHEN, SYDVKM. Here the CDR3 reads CASSLPGRPQHF. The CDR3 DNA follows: TGTGCCAGCAGTTTGCCTGGACGGCCCCAGCATTTT.

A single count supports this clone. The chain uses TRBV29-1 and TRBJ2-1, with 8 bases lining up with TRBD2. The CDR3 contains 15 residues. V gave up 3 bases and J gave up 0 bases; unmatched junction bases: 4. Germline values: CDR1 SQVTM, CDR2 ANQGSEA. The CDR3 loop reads CSVEDGRVSYNEQFF. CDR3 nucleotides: TGCAGCGTTGAGGACGGGAGGGTCTCCTACAATGAGCAGTTCTTC.

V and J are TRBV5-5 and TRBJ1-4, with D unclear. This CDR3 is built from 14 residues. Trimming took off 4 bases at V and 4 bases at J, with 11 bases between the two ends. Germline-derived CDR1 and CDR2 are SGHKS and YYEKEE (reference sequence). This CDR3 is CASSGRGVNEKLFF. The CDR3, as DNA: TGTGCCAGCAGCGGGCGGGGAGTTAATGAAAAACTGTTTTTT.

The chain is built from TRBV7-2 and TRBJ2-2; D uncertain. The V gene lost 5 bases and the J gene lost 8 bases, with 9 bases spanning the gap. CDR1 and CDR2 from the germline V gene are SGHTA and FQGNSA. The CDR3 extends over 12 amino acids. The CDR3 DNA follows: TGTGCCAGCAGCCATATCGGAGGGGAGCTGTTTTTT. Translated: CASSHIGGELFF.

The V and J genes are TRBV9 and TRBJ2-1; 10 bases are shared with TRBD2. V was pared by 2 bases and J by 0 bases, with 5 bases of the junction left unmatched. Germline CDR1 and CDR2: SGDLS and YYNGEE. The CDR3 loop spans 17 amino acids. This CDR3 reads CASSVASGGPSYNEQFF. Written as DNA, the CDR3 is TGTGCCAGCAGCGTCGCTAGCGGGGGCCCCTCCTACAATGAGCAGTTCTTC.